This record looks at one T cell receptor beta chain sequence and its context. The data were produced by immunoSEQ multiplex PCR, yet TCRdb's version contains in-frame clones alone and is incomplete. The sample holds approximately 160,000 clones, over 80% seen once. The source of the sample is a study of blood T cell repertoires in COVID-19. V was clipped by 6 bases and J by 4 bases, with 13 bases between them. The CDR3 is 14 amino acids. CDR1 is ENHRY, CDR2 SYGVKD, per germline. The J gene is TRBJ1-3, the V gene TRBV10-3; D unresolved. The sequence came from a woman older than 75 with active or convalescent COVID-19. The source material was peripheral blood. CDR3 protein: CAISPSRVGNTIYF. For the CDR3, the DNA is TGTGCCATCAGCCCGTCTCGCGTCGGAAACACCATATATTTT.